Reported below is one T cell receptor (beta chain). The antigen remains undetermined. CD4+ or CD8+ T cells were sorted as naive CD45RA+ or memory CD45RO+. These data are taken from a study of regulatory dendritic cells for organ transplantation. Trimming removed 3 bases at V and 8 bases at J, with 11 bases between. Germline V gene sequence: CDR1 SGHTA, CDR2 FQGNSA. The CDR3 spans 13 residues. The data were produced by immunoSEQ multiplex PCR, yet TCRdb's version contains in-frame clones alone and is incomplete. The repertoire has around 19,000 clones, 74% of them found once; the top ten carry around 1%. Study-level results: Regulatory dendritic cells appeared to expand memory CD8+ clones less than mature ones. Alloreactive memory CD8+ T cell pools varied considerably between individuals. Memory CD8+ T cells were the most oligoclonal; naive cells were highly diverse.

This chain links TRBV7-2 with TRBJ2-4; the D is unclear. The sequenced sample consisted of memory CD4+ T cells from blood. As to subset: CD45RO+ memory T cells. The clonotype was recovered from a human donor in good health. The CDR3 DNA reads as TGTGCCAGCAGCTTCCGGGTAGGAGACATTCAGTACTTC. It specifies CASSFRVGDIQYF.